The 26 T cell receptor beta chains below come from one sample, sequenced in a study of quantifying T cell responses using KT2 cells (dated by TCRdb to 2015 to 2018). At the level of the whole study: RNA was DNase-treated and reverse transcribed with TCR alpha and beta constant-region primers, mostly using SuperScript III.

Library method: UMI-ligation and nested PCR. The sequencing machine was an Illumina MiSeq. A single-stranded oligonucleotide carrying the Illumina SP2 sequence and a UMI was ligated to the cDNA 3' end using T4 RNA ligase 1. PCR1 consisted of about 4 cycles (98 degrees C 15 s, 69 degrees C 30 s, 72 degrees C 40 s), and for the beta primer an equimolar mix of RC1.1 and RC1.2 was used to cover TRBC1 and TRBC2. TCRdb's own reprocessing of the public reads used fastp at Q25 and MiXCR and kept productive beta chains. Rows matching on CDR3 protein sequence are summarized as one entry with the most common DNA and genes. In this sample the table shows roughly 50,000 distinct CDR3 sequences, around 12% of which occur a single time. Roughly 9.5% of the sample goes to the ten largest clones. The sequencing sample was made of PBMCs spiked with cells of the T cell clone KT2. These receptors were collected from a human donor.

The chain joins TRBV25-1 to TRBJ2-1; D uncertain. The ends were cut back, 5 bases at V and 8 bases at J, with 7 bases in the middle. This CDR3 comprises 11 residues. The germline V gene encodes CDR1 MGHDK and CDR2 SYGVNS. The CDR3 DNA reads as TGTGCCAGCAGTTTGAGTTATGAGCAGTTCTTC. This translates into CASSLSYEQFF.

The rearrangement links TRBV27 to TRBJ1-5; maybe TRBD1 (5 bases). Germline V gene data show CDR1 as MNHEY and CDR2 as SMNVEV (reference sequence). This CDR3 has 13 residues. With 0 bases removed from V and 10 bases from J, the gap between germline ends came to 10 bases. The CDR3 DNA is TGTGCCAGCAGTTTATCCCCAGGGAGTCCCCAGCATTTT. Translating it yields CASSLSPGSPQHF.

This chain connects TRBV6-2 or TRBV6-3 to TRBJ1-1; TRBD1 is a possible D gene (6 bases). This CDR3 spans 12 amino acids. Trimming left V 2 bases short and J 11 bases short, with 12 bases between. In germline, CDR1 is MNHEY, CDR2 SVGEGT. The CDR3 DNA reads as TGTGCCAGCAGTTACGCAGGGGTCCCGGCTTTCTTT. Translated, it gives CASSYAGVPAFF.

This clonotype showed up just a few times. The chain recombines TRBV30 with TRBJ1-5; unclear D gene. V gave up 0 bases and J gave up 0 bases, with 9 bases separating them. CDR1 is GTSNPN, CDR2 SVGIG, per germline (reference sequence). The CDR3 loop spans 15 amino acids. DNA of the CDR3: TGTGCCTGGAGTGTGAACAGCCATAGCAATCAGCCCCAGCATTTT. Its translation: CAWSVNSHSNQPQHF.

The sample holds a few counts of this clonotype. V usage is TRBV4-1 and J usage is TRBJ2-5; 8 nucleotides agree with TRBD1. Losses at the gene ends were 0 bases for V and 5 bases for J; bases not matched to a gene: 8. The CDR3 runs 16 residues. The germline V gene has CDR1 MGHRA and CDR2 YSYEKL. CDR3 coding DNA: TGCGCCAGCAGCCAAGATCGTGACAGGGGTATGGAGACCCAGTACTTC. The encoded protein is CASSQDRDRGMETQYF.

The J gene is TRBJ1-5, the V gene TRBV12-3 or TRBV12-4; D is unresolved. The CDR3 loop spans 14 amino acids. V was shortened by 2 bases and J by 0 bases, with 5 bases between the two germline ends. CDR3 nucleotide sequence: TGTGCCAGCAGTTTATCAGATAGCAATCAGCCCCAGCATTTT. Amino acid sequence: CASSLSDSNQPQHF.

This clonotype was observed a few times. This chain connects TRBV6-5 to TRBJ1-2, with no clear D. The CDR3 length is 15 residues. The germline V and J ends were trimmed by 3 bases and 0 bases, with 11 bases remaining between them. Germline V gene sequence: CDR1 MNHEY, CDR2 SVGAGI. This CDR3 reads CASSYGGLANYGYTF. The CDR3 coding sequence is TGTGCCAGCAGTTATGGTGGCCTCGCTAACTATGGCTACACCTTC.

At least ten counts were recorded for this clonotype. Germline is not matched at one junction end, which may reflect a read error. The J gene is TRBJ2-5, the V gene TRBV5-1; D remains unclear. CDR1 and CDR2 from the germline V gene are SGHRS and YFSETQ. The CDR3 extends over 11 amino acids. CDR3 protein: CASSETHPVCF. CDR3 bases: TGCGCCAGCTCTGAGACCCACCCGGTGTGCTTC. Based on the CDR3 plus reference TRBV5-1 and TRBJ2-5, the full variable domain is KAGVTQTPRYLIKTRGQQVTLSCSPISGHRSVSWYQQTPGQGLQFLFEYFSETQRNKGNFPGRFSGRQFSNSRSEMNVSTLELGDSALYLCASSETHPVCFGPGTRLLVL.

The gene calls are TRBV2 and TRBJ1-1; no definite D call. The V and J ends lost 7 bases and 3 bases respectively, with 9 bases between them. From germline, CDR1 is SNHLY and CDR2 FYNNEI. There are 12 residues in the CDR3. CDR3 DNA: TGTGCCAGCAATGGGTTTGACACTGAAGCTTTCTTT. Translated, it gives CASNGFDTEAFF. The full variable domain, rest sourced from reference TRBV2 and TRBJ1-1, is EPEVTQTPSHQVTQMGQEVILRCVPISNHLYFYWYRQILGQKVEFLVSFYNNEISEKSEIFDDQFSVERPDGSNFTLKIRSTKLEDSAMYFCASNGFDTEAFFGQGTRLTVV.

The chain links TRBV20-1 to TRBJ1-2; 9 bases are a match to TRBD1. Germline CDR1 is DFQATT and CDR2 is SNEGSKA (reference sequence). This CDR3 comprises 13 residues. The V segment lost 4 bases and the J segment 7 bases; nucleotides outside the gene matches: 7. CDR3 sequence reads: CSATKGQGFGYTF. CDR3 DNA: TGCAGTGCTACAAAGGGACAGGGCTTTGGCTACACCTTC.

This clonotype was counted a single time. The rearrangement links TRBV6-2 or TRBV6-3 to TRBJ2-5, with D perhaps being TRBD1 or TRBD2 (5 bases each). CDR1 is MNHEY, CDR2 SVGEGT, per germline. The CDR3 contains 15 residues. Trimming removed 6 bases from V and 9 bases from J, with 23 bases in between. This CDR3 is CASRTINLDLGAQYF. The CDR3 DNA is TGTGCCAGCAGGACCATTAACCTGGACTTAGGGGCCCAGTACTTC.

The chain has TRBV2 and TRBJ1-5, with TRBD1 matching over 9 bases. Germline values: CDR1 SNHLY, CDR2 FYNNEI. The CDR3 runs to 15 residues. J lost 2 bases, V lost 8 bases, and 7 bases had no gene match. In DNA, the CDR3 is TGTGCCAGCGCCACAGGGGGCACGGGCAATCAGCCCCAGCATTTT. Amino acids: CASATGGTGNQPQHF.

This clonotype occurred many times. The rearrangement uses TRBV20-1 and TRBJ2-7; 9 bases align to TRBD2. In germline, CDR1 is DFQATT, CDR2 SNEGSKA (reference sequence). The CDR3 consists of 14 residues. Trimming cost V 6 bases and J 3 bases; bases outside gene matches: 9. The DNA of the CDR3 is TGCAGTGCCCAGACCGGGACTAGCTACTACGAGCAGTACTTC. It encodes CSAQTGTSYYEQYF.

This clonotype has more than one count but fewer than ten. The chain carries TRBV6-2 or TRBV6-3 and TRBJ2-1, with 10 bases matching TRBD2. The ends lost 5 bases at V and 6 bases at J; junction bases unmatched: 7. The CDR3 contains 15 residues. CDR1 MNHEY and CDR2 SVGEGT come from the germline V gene. CDR3 residues: CASSLAGDGVNEQFF. The DNA of the CDR3 is TGTGCCAGCAGTCTAGCGGGAGATGGGGTCAATGAGCAGTTCTTC.

Many counts were recorded for this clonotype. The gene calls are TRBV10-3 and TRBJ1-1; D gene unclear. Germline V gene sequence: CDR1 ENHRY, CDR2 SYGVKD. The CDR3 has 14 residues. V was trimmed by 0 bases and J by 7 bases, leaving 12 bases between them. The CDR3 spells CAISESEGEGEAFF. The CDR3 nucleotides are TGTGCCATCAGTGAGTCGGAGGGTGAGGGTGAAGCTTTCTTT.

This chain joins TRBV2 and TRBJ1-1; 9 nucleotides align to TRBD1. J lost 9 bases, V lost 4 bases, and 6 bases had no gene match. The CDR3 length is 13 residues. The germline CDR1 and CDR2 sequences are SNHLY and FYNNEI. This CDR3 reads CASSAPDRGKAFF. As DNA, the CDR3 is TGTGCCAGCAGTGCCCCCGACAGGGGGAAAGCTTTCTTT.

This clonotype was seen a few times. The chain is built from TRBV6-2 or TRBV6-3 and TRBJ2-1; maybe TRBD2 (5 bases). V was clipped by 6 bases and J by 8 bases, with 17 bases between them. This CDR3 is built from 14 residues. Per the germline V gene, CDR1 is MNHEY and CDR2 is SVGEGT. The CDR3 DNA sequence: TGTGCCAGCAGGCAGACTTGGGTGAGGGATGAGCAGTTCTTC. This gives the protein CASRQTWVRDEQFF.

This clonotype was counted only a few times. The V call is TRBV7-2, the J call TRBJ2-7; no clear D gene. The V gene's germline CDR1 is SGHTA and CDR2 FQGNSA. The V end lost 2 bases, the J end lost 3 bases, and 8 bases lay between the germline ends. CDR3 length: 13 amino acids. Written as DNA, the CDR3 is TGTGCCAGCAGCTTATGGGCCAGCTACGAGCAGTACTTC. Its translation is CASSLWASYEQYF.

This clonotype appeared a few times. The chain is built from TRBV5-1 and TRBJ2-7; the D call may be TRBD1 or TRBD2 (5 bases each). The CDR3 covers 15 residues. CDR1 is SGHRS and CDR2 is YFSETQ in the germline V gene. The germline V and J ends were trimmed by 0 bases and 0 bases, with 10 bases remaining between them. Here the CDR3 DNA reads TGCGCCAGCAGCTTGGGAGGGGCAATCTCCTACGAGCAGTACTTC. Translation gives CASSLGGAISYEQYF. Using reference TRBV5-1 and TRBJ2-7 for the parts outside the CDR3, the full variable domain is KAGVTQTPRYLIKTRGQQVTLSCSPISGHRSVSWYQQTPGQGLQFLFEYFSETQRNKGNFPGRFSGRQFSNSRSEMNVSTLELGDSALYLCASSLGGAISYEQYFGPGTRLTVT.

CDR3 nucleotide sequence: TGTGCCAGCAGCACCCCCACAGATACGCAGTATTTT. It codes for CASSTPTDTQYF. The rearrangement joins TRBV11-3 to TRBJ2-3; no definite D call. The V and J ends lost 5 bases and 2 bases respectively, with 5 bases between them. There are 12 residues in the CDR3. The germline V gene encodes CDR1 SGHNT and CDR2 YENEEA.

The genes are TRBV29-1 and TRBJ2-5; D gene ambiguous. Germline values: CDR1 SQVTM, CDR2 ANQGSEA. The CDR3 spans 14 residues. V was pared by 4 bases and J by 0 bases, with 12 bases between. CDR3 region: CSVAPTGNQETQYF. In DNA form, the CDR3 reads TGCAGCGTTGCCCCGACGGGCAACCAAGAGACCCAGTACTTC.

The chain uses TRBV6-5 and TRBJ1-2; unclear D gene. The germline V and J ends were trimmed by 5 bases and 4 bases, with 17 bases remaining between them. The CDR3 is 15 amino acids. CDR1 MNHEY and CDR2 SVGAGI come from the germline V gene. CDR3 nucleotide sequence: TGTGCCAGCAGTACGCTTGGATCCTCGTTCTATGGCTACACCTTC. Encoded protein: CASSTLGSSFYGYTF.

The chain combines TRBV6-2 or TRBV6-3 with TRBJ2-7, with D perhaps matching TRBD1 or TRBD2 (5 bases each). The CDR3 loop spans 13 amino acids. Looked up from germline, CDR1 is MNHEY and CDR2 is SVGEGT. Trimming removed 0 bases at V and 7 bases at J, with 10 bases between. The chain's CDR3 is CASSYSRGTEQYF. DNA of the CDR3: TGTGCCAGCAGTTACTCGAGAGGGACGGAGCAGTACTTC.

This clonotype was observed many times. The rearrangement joins TRBV7-2 to TRBJ2-3; D call uncertain. CDR3 length: 19 amino acids. The germline V gene has CDR1 SGHTA and CDR2 FQGNSA. V lost 6 bases and J lost 5, with 30 bases in between. CDR3 loop: CASSPPRPPLGSFGDTQYF. CDR3 sequence (DNA): TGTGCCAGCAGTCCCCCGCGGCCTCCGCTAGGATCCTTTGGAGATACGCAGTATTTT. The full variable domain, in which reference TRBV7-2 and TRBJ2-3 provide the parts outside the CDR3, is GAGVSQSPSNKVTEKGKDVELRCDPISGHTALYWYRQSLGQGLEFLIYFQGNSAPDKSGLPSDRFSAERTGGSVSTLTIQRTQQEDSAVYLCASSPPRPPLGSFGDTQYFGPGTRLTVL.

This clonotype was seen a few times. The V gene is TRBV10-1, the J gene TRBJ1-5; TRBD1 is a possible D gene (5 bases). CDR3 length equals 17 residues. V was cut by 8 bases and J by 0 bases, with 20 bases left in between. Germline V gene data show CDR1 as WNHNN and CDR2 as SYGVQD (reference sequence). The DNA for the CDR3 is TGCGCCAGCCCCTTGGGTAGGACCAGGGATAGCAATCAGCCCCAGCATTTT. Translating gives CASPLGRTRDSNQPQHF.

There are many counts of this clonotype. The chain employs TRBV20-1 and TRBJ2-7, with D tentatively TRBD1 (5 bases). Germline V CDR1 and CDR2: DFQATT, SNEGSKA (reference sequence). Trimming took 5 bases from V and 3 from J, leaving 17 bases between them. This CDR3 has 14 residues. In DNA form, the CDR3 reads TGCAGTGCTTCCCTGCGCCTTAGGGGCTACGAGCAGTACTTC. Residues: CSASLRLRGYEQYF.